These T cell receptor beta chains were read from a single sample in a study of cytomegalovirus exposure and HLA in healthy donors. Clones were sequenced by immunoSEQ multiplex PCR, and TCRdb holds only the in-frame ones, with some missing. The table lists 170,000 or so clones, 70% to 85% of them singletons. The sequencing sample was made of PBMCs. These receptors originate from a man between 50 and 59 years old in good health and CMV-seropositive. The CDR3 runs from the conserved cysteine through the conserved F or W. The D gene is left open where the match is weak. Some rows have no size entry. The others give once, few or many, or a class for an expanded clone.

TRBJ2-5 | NA | TRBD1 | TRBV12-5 | 16 | CASGPDRGGKQETQYF | TGTGCTAGTGGACCCGACAGGGGAGGAAAACAAGAGACCCAGTACTTC
TRBJ1-5 | NA | NA | TRBV2 | 15 | CASSEILGPNQPQHF | TGTGCCAGCAGTGAAATTCTTGGGCCTAATCAGCCCCAGCATTTT
TRBJ2-3 | NA | TRBD2 | TRBV7-9 | 16 | CSSSRQTSGRTDTQYF | TGTTCCAGCAGCCGTCAGACTAGCGGGAGAACAGATACGCAGTATTTT
TRBJ2-5 | NA | TRBD2 | TRBV19 | 14 | CASSILAGVETQYF | TGTGCCAGTAGTATTCTAGCGGGAGTAGAGACCCAGTACTTC
TRBJ2-2 | NA | NA | TRBV6-1 | 13 | CASSLQITGELFF | TGTGCCAGCAGTCTACAGATCACCGGGGAGCTGTTTTTT
TRBJ1-1 | NA | NA | TRBV9 | 13 | CASSSSTNTEAFF | TGTGCCAGCAGCTCCAGTACGAACACTGAAGCTTTCTTT
TRBJ1-5 | NA | NA | TRBV9 | 15 | CASSLDSNSNQPQHF | TGTGCCAGCAGCCTCGACAGCAATAGCAATCAGCCCCAGCATTTT
TRBJ2-1 | NA | TRBD1 | TRBV7-8 | 17 | CASSLWDSYSSYNEQFF | TGTGCCAGCAGCTTATGGGACAGCTATTCTTCCTACAATGAGCAGTTCTTC
TRBJ2-7 | NA | NA | TRBV2 | 15 | CASSQRQESSYEQYF | TGTGCCAGCAGCCAACGACAGGAGAGCTCCTACGAGCAGTACTTC
TRBJ2-5 | NA | TRBD1 | TRBV28 | 17 | CASSSLGQGLSQETQYF | TGTGCCAGCAGTTCCCTTGGACAGGGATTAAGCCAAGAGACCCAGTACTTC
TRBJ2-1 | NA | NA | TRBV29-1 | 12 | CSVRGVYNEQFF | TGCAGCGTTCGCGGGGTCTACAATGAGCAGTTCTTC
TRBJ2-2 | NA | TRBD2 | TRBV7-9 | 15 | CASSSLAGGGGELFF | TGTGCCAGCAGCTCCCTAGCGGGGGGCGGCGGGGAGCTGTTTTTT
TRBJ1-3 | NA | NA | TRBV6-6 | 11 | CASSRGNTIYF | TGTGCCAGCAGCAGAGGAAACACCATATATTTT
TRBJ2-3 | NA | TRBD2 | TRBV9 | 14 | CASSARLATDTQYF | TGTGCCAGCAGCGCTCGACTAGCTACAGATACGCAGTATTTT
TRBJ2-5 | NA | NA | TRBV6-1 | 13 | CASSEARLVTPYF | TGTGCCAGCAGTGAAGCGCGGCTAGTAACACCCTACTTC
TRBJ1-4 | NA | NA | TRBV27 | 15 | CASAPRPIPREKLFF | TGTGCCAGCGCCCCGCGGCCGATACCTCGGGAAAAACTGTTTTTT
TRBJ1-1 | NA | TRBD1 | TRBV19 | 14 | CASSQGQGSPGAFF | TGTGCCAGTAGTCAGGGACAGGGGTCCCCGGGAGCTTTCTTT
TRBJ2-7 | few | TRBD2 | TRBV4-1 | 14 | CASSQDRGTNEQYF | TGCGCCAGCAGCCAAGATCGAGGGACTAACGAGCAGTACTTC